Included here is one T cell receptor (beta chain) sequence, with context. The clone's antigen remains unknown. Per-base quality was not reported, and no clone a single base away is much larger than it. Library generation was performed with the immunoSEQ multiplex PCR assay. For the multiplex PCR, a mixture combining 60 forward primers for TCR Vbeta segments and 13 reverse primers for TCR Jbeta segments was used. The CDR3 region of rearranged TCR beta genes was amplified from genomic DNA by a multiplex PCR assay. The Illumina HiSeq System was used to sequence the amplified TCR beta libraries as 87-base-pair reads. The original methods were these. In a later analysis, some 80 million unique TCR beta chains were counted across the 500 to 700 repertoires, and roughly 11 million of these chains were shared by at least two donors. Raw reads were error-corrected and collapsed into unique sequences with a nearest-neighbor algorithm that merged closely related sequences to remove PCR and sequencing errors. V, D and J gene segments were assigned by aligning CDR3 sequences to IMGT reference sequences. For a sequence to be retained, a match of at least six nucleotides to both a V gene segment and a J gene segment was required. Rearrangements were called productive when the CDR3 lacked stop codons and stayed in frame with V and J; all others were non-productive. Following IMGT convention, CDR3 was defined as the stretch from the second conserved V-encoded cysteine to the conserved J-encoded phenylalanine. In an earlier analysis of 550 to 650 of the donors, sequences lacking an unambiguous match to a single V gene segment were excluded. In an earlier analysis of approximately 610 of the donors, V segments were called functional above 56.7% productive rearrangements and were called segregating when the between-donor standard deviation exceeded 5%. A statistical classification framework was built for diagnosing cytomegalovirus status from the catalog of TCR beta chain sequences. In a later analysis, TCR nucleotide sequences were compared against IMGT/GENE-DB human TR gene sequences so that V and J genes could be assigned. In a later analysis, CDR3 sequences and most-parsimonious VDJ recombination scenarios were assigned using the TCRdist pipeline. A later analysis defined each TCR beta chain by its CDR3 amino acid sequence plus V-gene family, and excluded reads lacking a unique V-gene family. A later analysis removed 500 to 600 highly shared, low-generation-probability nucleotide sequences to deal with suspected cross-contamination and a sequencing artifact. In a later analysis, a clonal expansion index was calculated for each public chain from normalized within-repertoire ranks of inferred template counts. Generation probabilities in a later analysis came from a VDJ recombination model fitted to out-of-frame rearrangements, and those results were checked against IGoR. Hypergeometric tests were used in a later analysis to score TCR-TCR, TCR-HLA and TCR-CMV co-occurrence, with a repertoire-size bias correction applied to the TCR pairs. A later analysis estimated false discovery rates by permuting HLA or CMV assignments 20 times. In a later analysis, co-occurring TCRs were grouped with DBSCAN, and TCRdist sequence similarity was added when clustering was performed within HLA-allele-positive subsets. For co-occurrence clustering, repertoires with fewer than 30,000 or more than 120,000 public chains were excluded, along with 5 or 6 repertoires with anomalous nucleotide sharing. The clones in this table, taken by TCRdb from immuneACCESS, are in-frame only. Not every clone is retained; where verified, under half of the shortfall comes from an unresolved V gene, and the cause of the rest is unknown. That table supplies the V and J calls and clone size; D and trimming were determined from the DNA. The sample profile shows some 190,000 clones; roughly 90% of them were found once. The leading ten clones occupy around 0.3% of the sample.

This sample is drawn from a study of cytomegalovirus exposure and HLA in healthy donors listed by TCRdb under 2017. Study-wide context: An earlier analysis of approximately 640 of the donors reported more than 250 Gb of sequence data and approximately 110 million unique TCR beta sequences from about 180 million T cells. To predict cytomegalovirus infection status, the study brought together high-throughput TCR immunosequencing, statistical association of individual TCRs with disease status, and machine learning. An early release covering roughly 580 HLA-typed donors comprised roughly 300 gigabases of sequencing data and roughly 85 million unique TCR sequences. Typing coverage differed by locus: A, B, C, DRB1 and DQB1 were typed in roughly 620-640 donors, DQA1 in 500 to 550, DPA1 in approximately 610, and DPB1 in just under 490. HLA typing covered class I and class II loci at four-digit resolution. Genome-wide SNP genotypes for about 65% of the 666 donors were used in a later genetic analysis, which treated that subset as a discovery cohort. Several DR-DQ haplotypes were handled as single units for association and clustering because linkage in the cohort was strong. To study patterns of TCR occurrence, a later analysis re-analyzed previously published TCR beta repertoires from 550 to 800 donors and added high-resolution HLA genotyping. The study profiled the T cell repertoires of hundreds of subjects by immunosequencing and related them to cytomegalovirus serostatus. Rather than drawing on any new phenotypic data, the later analysis identified candidate immune exposures from TCR beta sequences and the way those sequences occurred across donors. In an earlier analysis of roughly 600 of the donors, high-throughput TCR beta sequencing was used to judge whether each TCR beta V gene segment behaved as functional or pseudogenic. Of the approximately 400 genotyped donors, approximately 83% fell in the genetic ancestry cluster associated with self-reported Caucasian donors. In addition to the first cohort of 500 to 850 subjects, a separate validation cohort of about 120 different subjects was used. The study was designed to test whether signatures of past pathogen exposure could be identified by cataloging public T cell receptors. Across some 400 genotyped donors of the cohort, an average of approximately 200,000 unique TCR beta nucleotide sequences per donor were sequenced, and roughly 20% of those sequences were non-productive. Every repertoire in the discovery cohort had been generated on one and the same sequencing platform. Donor age, sex, ethnicity and CMV serostatus were collected together with the repertoire data.

Trimming at the junction amounts to 4 bases on V and 7 bases on J, and the germline ends lie 23 bases apart. Counted from cysteine to phenylalanine, this CDR3 has 16 amino acids. Only the CDR3 portion is preserved as DNA: 48 bases, with reading frame beginning at the first base. The germline V gene encodes CDR1 MDHEN and CDR2 SYDVKM. Overall study results and their limits: Because counts were too low, some 17 rarely observed V segments, including chromosome 9 orphons, were excluded from the earlier analysis of roughly 580 of the donors. A later analysis found that HLA-associated TCR beta chains were more clonally expanded and had lower generation probabilities than equally common non-associated chains. A further reported finding was that TCR beta sequences accurately predicted the HLA-A and HLA-B alleles for most subjects in the first cohort. Because some donors lacked HLA typing at each locus, the association tests relied only on the typed subset. A later genetic analysis associated a missense DCLRE1C variant with V-gene and J-gene trimming of TCR beta chains, and an independent cohort replicated the association. Most TCR sequences were observed very rarely across donors, whereas some public TCRs were present in many individuals. CMV serostatus was the only immune exposure information available for the cohort. When HLA alleles, especially DR and DQ, strongly co-occurred, TCR associations were difficult to assign to individual alleles. In vitro tests confirmed that a few of the cytomegalovirus-associated TCR beta chains recognize cytomegalovirus antigens. In a later analysis, TCR association rates were found to vary across HLA loci, with the most associated TCRs seen for DRB1 alleles and the fewest for HLA-C alleles. A later analysis found that most CMV-associated TCR beta chains appeared HLA-restricted, with HLA associations seemingly driven largely by CMV exposure. A cluster of highly shared sequence variants was judged likely to represent a technical artifact of the sequencing pipeline. Only TCR beta chains were sequenced in this cohort, and the absence of alpha or paired-chain data limited detectable features. The study gave a list of 150 to 200 TCR beta chains associated with cytomegalovirus. In a later analysis, around 17,000 TCR beta sequences were associated with specific HLA alleles at a false discovery rate of 0.05. In a later analysis, several top co-occurrence clusters were reported to appear linked to parvovirus B19, influenza, CMV and Epstein-Barr virus. The 87-base-pair reads could not distinguish some IMGT-functional V segments, including TRBV6-2 and TRBV6-3, so those segments were excluded. The classifier was reported to diagnose cytomegalovirus status with high specificity and sensitivity in both the original and validation cohorts. In an earlier analysis of some 500 of the donors, most TCR beta V segments appeared in productive rearrangements about 87% or about 30% of the time, broadly matching IMGT annotations. According to a later genetic analysis, donors in an Asian-associated ancestry cluster had fewer N-insertions in productive TCRs than the roughly 660-donor mean. It was suggested by the authors that the approach could potentially be generalized to other disease states and immunological phenotypes. The presence/absence analyses assumed that sequencing depth was roughly uniform across donors, and that assumption may not be true. Correlated functional status among segregating V segments might reflect linkage disequilibrium, but an unknown experimental factor could not be ruled out.

The cohort comprised 666 healthy bone marrow donors. At the time of sampling, every cohort member was nominally healthy, though immune exposures that went unrecorded were likely present. The donor was CMV seronegative and was included in the group of 352 seronegative cohort members. Each donor provided a peripheral blood sample, and peripheral blood mononuclear cells were used for TCR beta sequencing. Genomic DNA extraction from the blood cell samples was performed with the Qiagen DNeasy Blood Extraction Kit. This chain joins TRBV28 to TRBJ2-7, with a weak D call of TRBD2 (5 bases match). The TCR originated in a woman in her thirties in good health and CMV-seronegative. Specimen: PBMCs. The nucleotide sequence is given as TGTGCCAGCAGTTACAACCACCCTAGCCGGTCGCATGAGCAGTACTTC. Its translation reads: CASSYNHPSRSHEQYF.